A selection of T cell receptor beta chains follows, all from one sample in a study of T cells in narcolepsy. Some clones are missing from TCRdb's copy, which holds only in-frame ones; the method was immunoSEQ multiplex PCR. The sample lists around 30,000 clones; roughly four fifths were seen once. The sample comprised CD45RA- memory CD4+ T cells from PBMCs. The receptors were sampled from a human donor with narcolepsy. Each CDR3 is given with its conserved first and last residue. The D gene is left open where the match is weak. Clone size appears in some rows only: once, few, many, or a class for an expanded clone.

clone_size: -
d_call: -
v_call: TRBV4-1
j_call: TRBJ1-2
cdr3_aa: CASSQEVGRSSYTF
cdr3_nt: TGCGCCAGCAGCCAAGAAGTGGGGCGGAGCAGCTACACCTTC

clone_size: -
d_call: -
v_call: TRBV11-2
j_call: TRBJ2-2
cdr3_aa: CASSSSDGGRTGELFF
cdr3_nt: TGTGCCAGCAGTTCTTCCGACGGGGGCCGCACCGGGGAGCTGTTTTTT

clone_size: -
d_call: -
v_call: TRBV18
j_call: TRBJ1-1
cdr3_aa: CASSPQTDRNTEAFF
cdr3_nt: TGTGCCAGCTCACCCCAAACCGACAGGAACACTGAAGCTTTCTTT

clone_size: -
d_call: TRBD1
v_call: TRBV7-3
j_call: TRBJ2-7
cdr3_aa: CASSQLRDRASYEQYF
cdr3_nt: TGTGCCAGCAGCCAGCTCCGGGACAGGGCCTCCTACGAGCAGTACTTC

clone_size: -
d_call: -
v_call: TRBV6-1
j_call: TRBJ1-1
cdr3_aa: CASLVDSLNTEAFF
cdr3_nt: TGTGCCAGCCTTGTGGACAGTTTGAACACTGAAGCTTTCTTT

clone_size: -
d_call: -
v_call: TRBV19
j_call: TRBJ1-5
cdr3_aa: CASTRGQNQPQHF
cdr3_nt: TGTGCCAGTACACGGGGTCAGAATCAGCCCCAGCATTTT

clone_size: -
d_call: -
v_call: TRBV1
j_call: TRBJ1-5
cdr3_aa: CTSSILGAGQPQHF
cdr3_nt: TGCACCAGCAGTATCTTAGGAGCGGGGCAGCCCCAGCATTTT

clone_size: -
d_call: TRBD1
v_call: TRBV6-5
j_call: TRBJ1-2
cdr3_aa: CASRRTGNNYGYTF
cdr3_nt: TGTGCCAGCAGACGGACAGGGAATAACTATGGCTACACCTTC

clone_size: -
d_call: -
v_call: TRBV5-6
j_call: TRBJ2-1
cdr3_aa: CASSFGGPSYNEQFF
cdr3_nt: TGTGCCAGCAGCTTTGGGGGGCCCTCCTACAATGAGCAGTTCTTC

clone_size: -
d_call: -
v_call: TRBV7-9
j_call: TRBJ2-7
cdr3_aa: CASSLEIGGYSYEQYF
cdr3_nt: TGTGCCAGCAGCTTAGAAATCGGAGGGTACTCCTACGAGCAGTACTTC

clone_size: -
d_call: -
v_call: TRBV19
j_call: TRBJ2-2
cdr3_aa: CASSRGLGGTGELFF
cdr3_nt: TGTGCCAGTAGTAGGGGGCTAGGAGGGACCGGGGAGCTGTTTTTT

clone_size: -
d_call: -
v_call: TRBV19
j_call: TRBJ1-1
cdr3_aa: CASSQGSNTEAFF
cdr3_nt: TGTGCCAGTAGCCAGGGTAGTAACACTGAAGCTTTCTTT

clone_size: -
d_call: -
v_call: TRBV15
j_call: TRBJ1-5
cdr3_aa: CATSRERNQPQHF
cdr3_nt: TGTGCCACCAGCAGAGAGCGGAATCAGCCCCAGCATTTT

clone_size: once
d_call: TRBD2
v_call: TRBV19
j_call: TRBJ2-3
cdr3_aa: CASSILAGGLGDTQYF
cdr3_nt: TGTGCCAGTAGTATCCTAGCGGGGGGGCTTGGAGATACGCAGTATTTT

clone_size: -
d_call: -
v_call: TRBV6-5
j_call: TRBJ1-5
cdr3_aa: CASSYYGVDQPQHF
cdr3_nt: TGTGCCAGCAGTTACTACGGGGTGGATCAGCCCCAGCATTTT

clone_size: few
d_call: TRBD2
v_call: TRBV18
j_call: TRBJ2-2
cdr3_aa: CASSPAGGLGTGELFF
cdr3_nt: TGTGCCAGCTCACCAGCGGGAGGATTGGGCACCGGGGAGCTGTTTTTT

clone_size: -
d_call: TRBD1
v_call: TRBV19
j_call: TRBJ1-2
cdr3_aa: CASSMRQGAHGYTF
cdr3_nt: TGTGCCAGTAGTATGCGACAGGGGGCACATGGCTACACCTTC

clone_size: -
d_call: -
v_call: TRBV7-3
j_call: TRBJ2-1
cdr3_aa: CASSPPSGGTPNEQFF
cdr3_nt: TGTGCCAGCAGCCCCCCCTCGGGGGGCACCCCGAATGAGCAGTTCTTC

clone_size: -
d_call: -
v_call: TRBV5-5
j_call: TRBJ1-2
cdr3_aa: CASSLGVNYGYTF
cdr3_nt: TGTGCCAGCAGCTTAGGGGTGAACTATGGCTACACCTTC

clone_size: -
d_call: TRBD1
v_call: TRBV6-5
j_call: TRBJ2-7
cdr3_aa: CASTPPVGGQDEQYF
cdr3_nt: TGTGCCAGCACACCCCCGGTAGGGGGCCAGGACGAGCAGTACTTC

clone_size: -
d_call: -
v_call: TRBV12-5
j_call: TRBJ1-6
cdr3_aa: CASGLDNSPLHF
cdr3_nt: TGTGCTAGTGGTCTCGATAATTCACCCCTCCACTTT

clone_size: -
d_call: TRBD1
v_call: TRBV7-3
j_call: TRBJ2-5
cdr3_aa: CASSPSITGGRETQYF
cdr3_nt: TGTGCCAGCAGCCCGTCCATTACAGGGGGGAGAGAGACCCAGTACTTC

clone_size: -
d_call: -
v_call: TRBV5-4
j_call: TRBJ2-3
cdr3_aa: CASSLPGARDKTQYF
cdr3_nt: TGTGCCAGCAGCTTGCCAGGGGCGAGGGATAAGACGCAGTATTTT

clone_size: -
d_call: -
v_call: TRBV20-1
j_call: TRBJ1-2
cdr3_aa: CSAAGNYGYTF
cdr3_nt: TGCAGTGCTGCGGGGAACTATGGCTACACCTTC

clone_size: -
d_call: -
v_call: TRBV6-5
j_call: TRBJ1-2
cdr3_aa: CASSDQGGYGYTF
cdr3_nt: TGTGCCAGCAGTGACCAGGGTGGGTATGGCTACACCTTC

clone_size: once
d_call: -
v_call: TRBV6-5
j_call: TRBJ1-2
cdr3_aa: CASRGIYGYTF
cdr3_nt: TGTGCCAGCAGGGGGATCTATGGCTACACCTTC

clone_size: -
d_call: -
v_call: TRBV5-4
j_call: TRBJ2-1
cdr3_aa: CASSSGFSYNEQFF
cdr3_nt: TGTGCCAGCAGCTCGGGGTTCTCCTACAATGAGCAGTTCTTC

clone_size: once
d_call: -
v_call: TRBV12-2
j_call: TRBJ1-1
cdr3_aa: CTSRLTAKNTEAFF
cdr3_nt: TGTACAAGTCGCCTGACAGCTAAGAACACTGAAGCTTTCTTT

clone_size: -
d_call: -
v_call: TRBV7-8
j_call: TRBJ2-1
cdr3_aa: CASSLAPWGDEQFF
cdr3_nt: TGTGCCAGCAGCTTAGCCCCCTGGGGGGATGAGCAGTTCTTC

clone_size: -
d_call: -
v_call: TRBV7-9
j_call: TRBJ2-2
cdr3_aa: CASSLPGRGSDTGELFF
cdr3_nt: TGTGCCAGCAGCCTACCAGGGAGGGGGTCTGACACCGGGGAGCTGTTTTTT

clone_size: once
d_call: TRBD1
v_call: TRBV6-1
j_call: TRBJ2-6
cdr3_aa: CASSDRTGGPSSGANVLTF
cdr3_nt: TGTGCCAGCAGTGACCGGACAGGGGGGCCCTCCTCTGGGGCCAACGTCCTGACTTTC

clone_size: -
d_call: -
v_call: TRBV7-2
j_call: TRBJ2-7
cdr3_aa: CASSLDLTFYEQYF
cdr3_nt: TGTGCCAGCAGCTTAGATTTGACATTTTACGAGCAGTACTTC

clone_size: -
d_call: -
v_call: TRBV4-1
j_call: TRBJ2-3
cdr3_aa: CASSRLPRTTDTQYF
cdr3_nt: TGCGCCAGCAGTCGCTTACCCCGTACCACAGATACGCAGTATTTT

clone_size: -
d_call: TRBD2
v_call: TRBV7-2
j_call: TRBJ2-7
cdr3_aa: CASSIRAGPYEQYF
cdr3_nt: TGTGCCAGCAGCATTAGAGCGGGGCCCTACGAGCAGTACTTC

clone_size: -
d_call: -
v_call: TRBV5-6
j_call: TRBJ1-1
cdr3_aa: CASSLRRRGTRNTEAFF
cdr3_nt: TGTGCCAGCAGCTTGCGACGGAGGGGCACTCGAAACACTGAAGCTTTCTTT

clone_size: -
d_call: -
v_call: TRBV30
j_call: TRBJ2-1
cdr3_aa: CAWSPLELPYNEQFF
cdr3_nt: TGTGCCTGGAGTCCCCTGGAACTACCCTACAATGAGCAGTTCTTC

clone_size: once
d_call: TRBD1
v_call: TRBV9
j_call: TRBJ2-2
cdr3_aa: CASSGRDREGGELFF
cdr3_nt: TGTGCCAGCAGCGGGCGGGACAGGGAGGGCGGGGAGCTGTTTTTT

clone_size: -
d_call: TRBD2
v_call: TRBV11-3
j_call: TRBJ2-1
cdr3_aa: CASSRRARSGGAGEQFF
cdr3_nt: TGTGCCAGCAGCCGTAGGGCCCGTAGCGGGGGGGCCGGTGAGCAGTTCTTC